A selection of T cell receptor beta chains follows, all from one sample in a study of human T cells and chemical hapten exposure. One entry per CDR3 protein, called by TCRdb with MiXCR from the RACE reads. The sample shows 190,000 or so distinct CDR3 sequences, 25% to 30% of them seen only once. Sequenced here: whole blood, sampled in connection with sensitization to the hapten diphenylcyclopropenone (DPC). These receptor sequences come from a woman in her twenties or thirties with alopecia areata. Some clones in this sample may be carry-over from other donors' samples. The CDR3 runs from the conserved cysteine through the conserved F or W. A D gene is named only where the DNA matches it firmly. Clone size, where shown, is once, few, many, or a class for clones that have expanded.

CDR3aa | CDR3nt | j_gene | abundance | d_gene | v_gene
CASSLEQENIQYF | TGTGCCAGCAGTTTAGAACAGGAAAACATTCAGTACTTC | TRBJ2-4 | few | - | TRBV12-3/TRBV12-4
CAWSQQGNQPQHF | TGTGCCTGGAGCCAACAGGGGAATCAGCCCCAGCATTTT | TRBJ1-5 | - | TRBD1 | TRBV30
CASSARQALSGNTIYF | TGTGCCAGCAGCGCGCGACAGGCCCTCTCTGGAAACACCATATATTTT | TRBJ1-3 | - | - | TRBV9
CATSHATGSRNEQFF | TGTGCCACCAGTCATGCGACAGGGTCCCGGAATGAGCAGTTCTTC | TRBJ2-1 | - | TRBD1 | TRBV7-2
CASSRPGTPKETQYF | TGTGCCAGCAGCAGGCCCGGGACACCAAAAGAGACCCAGTACTTC | TRBJ2-5 | - | - | TRBV5-4
CASSQGQGTTDTQYF | TGCGCCAGCAGCCAAGGTCAGGGAACGACAGATACGCAGTATTTT | TRBJ2-3 | - | - | TRBV4-3
CASSFQTSGRNNEQFF | TGTGCCAGCAGTTTTCAGACTAGCGGGCGCAACAATGAGCAGTTCTTC | TRBJ2-1 | few | TRBD2 | TRBV28
CSARDSQRTGAEQYF | TGCAGTGCTAGAGACTCTCAAAGGACTGGGGCCGAGCAGTACTTC | TRBJ2-7 | - | - | TRBV20-1
CATSRQGRKTEAFF | TGTGCCACCAGCAGGCAGGGCAGGAAAACTGAAGCTTTCTTT | TRBJ1-1 | few | - | TRBV15
CSAGSQETQYF | TGCAGCGCCGGTTCTCAAGAGACCCAGTACTTC | TRBJ2-5 | many | - | TRBV29-1
CASSEDSGRATDTQYF | TGTGCCAGCAGTGAGGATAGCGGGAGGGCTACAGATACGCAGTATTTT | TRBJ2-3 | many | TRBD2 | TRBV6-4
CASSLDGLHTPPLHF | TGTGCCAGCAGCTTAGACGGCCTCCACACCCCCCCCCTCCACTTT | TRBJ1-6 | few | - | TRBV7-9
CASSFDRGRHF | TGTGCCAGCAGCTTTGACAGGGGGAGGCATTTT | TRBJ2-3 | - | TRBD1 | TRBV7-2
CASTLEGWSWDTQYF | TGTGCCAGCACTCTCGAGGGTTGGAGTTGGGATACGCAGTATTTT | TRBJ2-3 | - | - | TRBV6-1
CAVASGYNEQFF | TGTGCCGTCGCTAGCGGGTACAATGAGCAGTTCTTC | TRBJ2-1 | few | TRBD2 | TRBV2